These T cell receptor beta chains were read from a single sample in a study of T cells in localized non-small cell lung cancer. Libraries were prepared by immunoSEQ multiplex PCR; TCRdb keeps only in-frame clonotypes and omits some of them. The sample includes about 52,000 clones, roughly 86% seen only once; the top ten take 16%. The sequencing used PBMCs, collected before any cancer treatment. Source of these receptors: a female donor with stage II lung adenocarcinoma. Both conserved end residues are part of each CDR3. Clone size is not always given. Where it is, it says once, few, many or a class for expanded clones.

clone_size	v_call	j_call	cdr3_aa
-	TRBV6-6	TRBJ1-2	CASSSSDRSNYGYTF
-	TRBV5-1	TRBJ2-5	CASSFNPGTGTETQYF
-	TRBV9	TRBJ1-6	CASSPRVRLYNSPLHF
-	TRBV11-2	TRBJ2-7	CASSLDSHEQYF
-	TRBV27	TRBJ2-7	CASSLWAGVEQYF
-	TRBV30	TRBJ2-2	CAWSVGLSTGELFF
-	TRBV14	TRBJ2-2	CASSAGQGFTGELFF
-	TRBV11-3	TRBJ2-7	CASSPRDREGEQYF
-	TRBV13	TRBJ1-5	CASGEGSNQPQHF
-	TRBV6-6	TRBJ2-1	CASSYTSGGDNEQFF
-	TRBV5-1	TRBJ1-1	CATREGPMNTEAFF
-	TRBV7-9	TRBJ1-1	CASSPALGTEAFF
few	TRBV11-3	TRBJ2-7	CASSQGLTASYEQYF
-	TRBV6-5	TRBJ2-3	CASGRGVTDTQYF
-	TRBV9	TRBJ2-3	CASSITSGGSTDTQYF
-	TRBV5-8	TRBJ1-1	CASSWGPTTNTEAFF
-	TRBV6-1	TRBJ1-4	CASSPGQGNEKLFF
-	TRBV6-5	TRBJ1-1	CASSYSAGGSNTEAFF
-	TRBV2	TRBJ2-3	CASSVAGGATDTQYF
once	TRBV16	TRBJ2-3	CASSQSMVSTDTQYF
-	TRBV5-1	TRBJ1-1	CASSLETSIAEAFF
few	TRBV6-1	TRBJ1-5	CASSRAGRNQPQHF
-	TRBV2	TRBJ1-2	CASSDWDRGDYGYTF
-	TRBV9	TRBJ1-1	CASSVGPGSEAFF
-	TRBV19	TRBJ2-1	CASSIQQYNEQFF
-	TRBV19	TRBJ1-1	CASSGTMNTEAFF
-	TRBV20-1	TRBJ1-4	CSARQGVVFF
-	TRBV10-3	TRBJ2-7	CAMAQGALYEQYF
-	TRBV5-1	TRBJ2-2	CASSLAAGVAGELFF
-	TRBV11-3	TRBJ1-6	CASSTVTGSPLHF
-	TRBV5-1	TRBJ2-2	CASSTPGTGNTGELFF
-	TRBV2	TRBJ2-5	CASMRTSAEGTQYF
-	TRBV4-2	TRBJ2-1	CASSQEAGGRGNEQFF
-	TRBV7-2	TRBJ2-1	CASSLRWRTSSYNEQFF
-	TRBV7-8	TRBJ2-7	CASSADGDDEQYF